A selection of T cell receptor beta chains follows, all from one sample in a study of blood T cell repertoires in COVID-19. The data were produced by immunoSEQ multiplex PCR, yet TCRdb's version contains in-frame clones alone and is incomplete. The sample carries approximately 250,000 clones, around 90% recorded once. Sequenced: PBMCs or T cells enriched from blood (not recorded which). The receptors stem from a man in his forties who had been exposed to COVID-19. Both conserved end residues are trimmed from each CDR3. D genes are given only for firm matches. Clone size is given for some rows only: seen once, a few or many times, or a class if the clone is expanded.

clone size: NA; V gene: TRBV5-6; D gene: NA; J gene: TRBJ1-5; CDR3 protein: ASSLATGLQPQH
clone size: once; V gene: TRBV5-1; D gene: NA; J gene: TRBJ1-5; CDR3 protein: ASSPDSFNQPQH
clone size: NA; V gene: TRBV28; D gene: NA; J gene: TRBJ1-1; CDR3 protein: ASSAGGENTEAF
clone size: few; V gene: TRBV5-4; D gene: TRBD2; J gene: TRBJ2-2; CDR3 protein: ASSIPGGTGELF
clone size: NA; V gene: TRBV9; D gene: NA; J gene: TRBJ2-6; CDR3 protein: ASSVGGGYGANVLT
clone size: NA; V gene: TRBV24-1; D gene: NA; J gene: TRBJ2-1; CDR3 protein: ATSDLLTPFLCFCEQF
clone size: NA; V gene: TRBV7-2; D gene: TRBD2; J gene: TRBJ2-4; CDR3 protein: ASSLMPSGRNIQY
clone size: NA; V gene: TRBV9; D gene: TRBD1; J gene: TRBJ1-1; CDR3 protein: ASSGEQGDTEAF
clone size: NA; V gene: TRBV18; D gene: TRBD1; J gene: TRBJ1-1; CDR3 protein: ATTTDGQAGEAF
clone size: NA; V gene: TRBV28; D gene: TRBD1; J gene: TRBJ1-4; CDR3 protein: ASGGSGTVNEKLF
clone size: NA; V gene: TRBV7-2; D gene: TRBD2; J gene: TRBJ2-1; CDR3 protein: ASSHIAGGFNEQF
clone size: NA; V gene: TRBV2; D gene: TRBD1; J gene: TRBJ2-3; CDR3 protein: ASRSRTGGTDTQY
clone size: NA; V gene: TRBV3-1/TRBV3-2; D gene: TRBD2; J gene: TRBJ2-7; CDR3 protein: ASSYLAGAGYEQY
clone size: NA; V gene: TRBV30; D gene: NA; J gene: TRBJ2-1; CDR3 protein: AWSFAEYNEQF
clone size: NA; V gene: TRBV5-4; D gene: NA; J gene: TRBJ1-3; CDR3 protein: ASSFVEGDTIY
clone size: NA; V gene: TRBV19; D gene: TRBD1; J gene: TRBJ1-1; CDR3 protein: ASKYYGETGGDTEAF
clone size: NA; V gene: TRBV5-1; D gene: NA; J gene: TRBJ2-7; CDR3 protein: ASSLDPTTYEQY
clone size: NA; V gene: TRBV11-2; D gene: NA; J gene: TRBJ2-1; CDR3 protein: ASSTGQKQF
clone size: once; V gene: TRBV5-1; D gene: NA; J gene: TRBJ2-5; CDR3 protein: ASSLVGRTQETQY
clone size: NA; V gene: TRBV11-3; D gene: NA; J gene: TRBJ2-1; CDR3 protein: ASSLELGRQF
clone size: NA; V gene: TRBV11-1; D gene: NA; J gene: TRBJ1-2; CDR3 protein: ASSPDSSAYGYT
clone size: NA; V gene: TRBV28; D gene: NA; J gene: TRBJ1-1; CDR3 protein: ASSLGSHRRGHPEAF
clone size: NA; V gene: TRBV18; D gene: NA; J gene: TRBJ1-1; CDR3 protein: ASSPETVTEAF
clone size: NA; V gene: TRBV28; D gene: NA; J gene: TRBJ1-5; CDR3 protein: ASAEGSRNQPQH
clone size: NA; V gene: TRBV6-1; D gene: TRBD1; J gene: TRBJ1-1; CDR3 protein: ASRENRGRMNTEAF
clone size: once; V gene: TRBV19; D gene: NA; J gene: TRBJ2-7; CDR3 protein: ASSVLPSYEQY
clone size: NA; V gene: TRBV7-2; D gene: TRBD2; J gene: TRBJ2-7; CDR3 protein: ASSSTSGSHEQY
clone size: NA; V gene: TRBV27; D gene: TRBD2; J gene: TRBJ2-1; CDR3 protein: ASSLRLAGNNEQF
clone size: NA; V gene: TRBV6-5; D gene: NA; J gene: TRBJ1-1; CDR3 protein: ASSFAGNTEAF
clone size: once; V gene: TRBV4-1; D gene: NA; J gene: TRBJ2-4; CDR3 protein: ASRETFSVAKNIQY
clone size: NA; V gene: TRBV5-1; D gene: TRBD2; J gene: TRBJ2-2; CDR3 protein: ASRPPSSGRWGTGELF
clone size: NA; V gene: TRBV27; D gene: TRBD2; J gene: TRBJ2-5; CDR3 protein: ASSLLARPSGETQY
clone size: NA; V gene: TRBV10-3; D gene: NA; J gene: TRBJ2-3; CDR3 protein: AISDSTSIHWVDTQY
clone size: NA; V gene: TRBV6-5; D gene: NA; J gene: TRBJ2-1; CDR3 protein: ASSYVRYNEQF
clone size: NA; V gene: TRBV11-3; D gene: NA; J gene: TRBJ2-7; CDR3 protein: ASSLGDSHYEQY
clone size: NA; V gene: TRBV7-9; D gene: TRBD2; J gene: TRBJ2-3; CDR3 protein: ASSWGLAGDTQY
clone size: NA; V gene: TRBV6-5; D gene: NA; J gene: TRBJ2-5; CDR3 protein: ASSVGSNQETQY
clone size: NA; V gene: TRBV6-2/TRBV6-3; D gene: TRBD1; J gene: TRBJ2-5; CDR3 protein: ASSTGTGFETQY
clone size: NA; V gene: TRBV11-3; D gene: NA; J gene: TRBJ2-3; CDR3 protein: ASSLGVSGSTDTQY
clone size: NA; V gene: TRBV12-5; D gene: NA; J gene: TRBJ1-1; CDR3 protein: ASVRPGDTEAF
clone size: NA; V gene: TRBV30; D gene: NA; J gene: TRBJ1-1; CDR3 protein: AWSSTENTEAF
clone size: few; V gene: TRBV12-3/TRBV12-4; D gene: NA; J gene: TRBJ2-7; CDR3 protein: ASSFGGIEQY
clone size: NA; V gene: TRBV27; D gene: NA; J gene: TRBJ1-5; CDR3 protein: ASRGNNQGFYQPQH
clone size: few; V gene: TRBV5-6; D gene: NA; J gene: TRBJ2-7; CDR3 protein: ASSLALAVLYEQY
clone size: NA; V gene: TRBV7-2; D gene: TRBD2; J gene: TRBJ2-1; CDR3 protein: ASSLAGQGSGVGNEQF
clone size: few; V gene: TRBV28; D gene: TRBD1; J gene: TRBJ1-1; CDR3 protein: ASSLDRVGFTEAF
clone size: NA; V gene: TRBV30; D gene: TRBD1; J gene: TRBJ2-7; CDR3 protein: AWSGYRDRGRNAYEQY
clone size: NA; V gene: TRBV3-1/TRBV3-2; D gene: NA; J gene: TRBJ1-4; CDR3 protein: ASSPGGEKLF
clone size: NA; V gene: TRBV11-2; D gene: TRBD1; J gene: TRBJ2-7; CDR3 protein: ASSTRTGVSYEQY
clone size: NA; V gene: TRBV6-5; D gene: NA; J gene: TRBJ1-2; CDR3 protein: ASSPSLQGNGYT
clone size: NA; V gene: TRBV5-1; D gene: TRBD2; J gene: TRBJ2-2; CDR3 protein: ASSLTGGSWTGELF
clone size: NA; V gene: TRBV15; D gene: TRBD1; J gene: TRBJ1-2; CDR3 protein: ATSPDRGLGYT
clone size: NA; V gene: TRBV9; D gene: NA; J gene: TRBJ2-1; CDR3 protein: ASSVEGRAPNEQF
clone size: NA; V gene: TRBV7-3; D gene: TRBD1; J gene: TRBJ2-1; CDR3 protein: ASSVPGQYNEQF
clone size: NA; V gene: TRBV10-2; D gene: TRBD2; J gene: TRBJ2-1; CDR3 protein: ASILAGGPGNEQF
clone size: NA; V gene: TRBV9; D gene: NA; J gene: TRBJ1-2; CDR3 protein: ASSAAGYGYT
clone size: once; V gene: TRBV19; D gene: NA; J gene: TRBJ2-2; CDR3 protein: ASSIMAHPNTGELF
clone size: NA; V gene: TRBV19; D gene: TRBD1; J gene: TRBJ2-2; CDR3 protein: ASGTGFFSNTGELF
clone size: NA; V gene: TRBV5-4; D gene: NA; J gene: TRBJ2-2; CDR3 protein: ASSSPLKGDKIGELF
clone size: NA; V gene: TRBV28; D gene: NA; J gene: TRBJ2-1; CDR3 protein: ASGGYNEQF